This T cell receptor beta chain was identified in a study of T cell responses to AZD1222 COVID-19 vaccine. Germline loops: CDR1 MNHEY, CDR2 SVGAGI. V shed 6 bases, J shed 8 bases, and the junction held 13 bases outside the gene matches. CDR3 length: 15 amino acids. Libraries were prepared by immunoSEQ multiplex PCR; TCRdb keeps only in-frame clonotypes and omits some of them. The sample consists of some 170,000 clones, about 93% of them appearing once. This specimen was peripheral blood, taken 28 days after the second dose of the MenACWY control vaccine. The rearrangement links TRBV6-5 to TRBJ2-1; 7 nucleotides match TRBD2. This clonotype was obtained from an adult who received the MenACWY meningococcal vaccine as a control. The CDR3: CASRREGGERDEQFF. CDR3 in DNA: TGTGCCAGCAGGAGGGAGGGTGGAGAAAGAGATGAGCAGTTCTTC.